The present TCR beta chain was sequenced within a study of CXCR3-negative and CXCR3-positive naive CD8 T cells. Study-wide context: Overall TRB read output was some 140 million, and each library contained about 1.5 +/- 0.3 million reads.

This clonotype counts as medium-sized by frequency. Its antigen remains unidentified. The study's findings and limits: Upon cryopreservation, CXCR3 expression partially decreased, and most assays used fresh PBMCs. Naive CXCR3-negative and CXCR3-positive cells had similar TRBV-TRBJ usage; memory differed. Whereas both naive subsets had comparably high diversity, memory CD8+ cells had much lower diversity.

Germline lookup yields CDR1 DFQATT and CDR2 SNEGSKA (reference sequence). The CDR3 length is 15 residues. TRB cDNA was prepared as libraries by UMI-labeled 5' RACE. Each CDR3 protein gets one entry in TCRdb, which reprocessed the 5' RACE reads and gives no DNA. This repertoire includes more than 45,000 distinct CDR3 sequences. The specimen was memory CD8+ T cells from blood. This receptor was obtained from a human donor in good health. Some clones in this sample may be carry-over from other donors' samples. V gene TRBV20-1 combines with J gene TRBJ2-2; TCRdb's D call of TRBD2 is untestable without DNA. The CDR3 protein is CSANNPGLATGELFF.